Listed below are T cell receptor beta chains from one sample, sequenced in a study of T cells in localized non-small cell lung cancer. Some clones are missing from TCRdb's copy, which holds only in-frame ones; the method was immunoSEQ multiplex PCR. The table has approximately 40,000 clones, more than 85% seen once; the top ten hold approximately 3.4%. The sample consisted of peripheral blood, taken before any cancer treatment. Receptors were obtained from a man aged 18 to 49 with stage I lung adenocarcinoma. The conserved cysteine and the conserved F or W are not part of the CDR3 here. Part of the rows lack a size; the others show once, few, many or a class for expanded clones.

v_call	clone_size	j_call	cdr3_aa
TRBV5-5	large	TRBJ2-1	ASSMDSYNEQF
TRBV6-1	few	TRBJ1-2	ASSEQGKGSPIIYGYT
TRBV13	once	TRBJ2-1	ASSLIQGLGSYNEQF
TRBV7-2	.	TRBJ1-2	ASSLSLPLVGYT
TRBV11-2	.	TRBJ2-2	ASSLEGENTGELF
TRBV10-1	.	TRBJ1-1	ASSARGGCTEAF
TRBV12-5	once	TRBJ1-1	ASGLGQGQGNTEAF
TRBV28	.	TRBJ1-5	ASSFGGQSNQPQH
TRBV7-2	.	TRBJ2-7	ASSFRGTGTEQY
TRBV5-6	.	TRBJ2-7	ASTRDRGSEQY
TRBV7-2	.	TRBJ1-3	ASSLQGGNTIY
TRBV4-2	.	TRBJ2-7	ASSQEETTAQYEQY
TRBV4-1	.	TRBJ2-7	ASSQGLFKASGITYEQY
TRBV5-1	.	TRBJ2-7	ASSPNSGLAPSGYEQY
TRBV6-5	.	TRBJ1-2	ASSSLTGYGYT
TRBV14	once	TRBJ2-4	ASSPRDRENIQY
TRBV5-1	.	TRBJ1-2	ASSLKQGAGGYT
TRBV4-1	.	TRBJ1-2	ASSQAREGIYGYT
TRBV18	.	TRBJ2-3	ASSPRQDTQY
TRBV9	.	TRBJ1-6	ASSVAGGYNSPLH
TRBV7-2	once	TRBJ1-5	ASSFQFSDKGQPQH
TRBV7-6	.	TRBJ2-2	ASSPGGANTGELF
TRBV27	.	TRBJ1-1	ASSSGGGATTEAF
TRBV30	.	TRBJ2-5	AWSVRQWETQY
TRBV10-2	once	TRBJ2-1	ASSESIGLVKF
TRBV14	.	TRBJ2-5	ASSQDPLWGQETQY
TRBV27	.	TRBJ1-6	ASSLGVGYYNSPLH
TRBV28	.	TRBJ2-5	ASIKQSGGEETQY
TRBV19	once	TRBJ1-1	ASSSNRVGNTEAF
TRBV7-3	.	TRBJ2-5	ASSLSGTGGRETQY
TRBV10-3	.	TRBJ2-2	AIRTATSGGTNTGELF
TRBV2	.	TRBJ2-1	ASGADRGSYNEQF
TRBV25-1	.	TRBJ2-1	ASSELGQGKF
TRBV10-3	once	TRBJ1-2	AIRGREYGYT
TRBV5-1	.	TRBJ2-1	ASSLSGQGNNEQF
TRBV7-2	once	TRBJ2-5	ASILSTVQQETQY
TRBV18	.	TRBJ1-1	ASSPAGGKNTEAF